The 14 T cell receptor beta chains below were found in one sample sequenced in a study of CD8 T cells in ankylosing spondylitis. From the 5' RACE reads, TCRdb called clonotypes with MiXCR, one entry per CDR3 protein. The table lists over 700,000 distinct CDR3 sequences, around 19% of them singletons. The study's findings and limits: What seemed typical of ankylosing spondylitis blood was a TCR beta motif built from about eight highly homologous variants.

Their cognate antigens are unknown. Material: blood, either unsorted or a sorted T cell fraction (not recorded which). Receptors originate from a male donor with ankylosing spondylitis.

The J gene is TRBJ2-1, the V gene TRBV12-3 or TRBV12-4; no reliable D call. V lost 6 bases and J lost 0, with 15 bases in between. This CDR3 is 16 amino acids long. CDR3 nucleotides: TGTGCCAGCAGACCCCTCCTGGAAAGCTCCTACAATGAGCAGTTCTTC. Its translation: CASRPLLESSYNEQFF.

The J gene is TRBJ2-1, the V gene TRBV30; D may be TRBD1 or TRBD2 (6 bases each). V lost 4 bases and J lost 5, with 15 bases in between. Germline V gives CDR1 GTSNPN, CDR2 SVGIG (reference sequence). This CDR3 comprises 14 residues. The CDR3 nucleotides are TGTGCCTGGACCGACCGGGGGCGTAACAATGAGCAGTTCTTC. Translation: CAWTDRGRNNEQFF.

This chain uses TRBV11-2 with TRBJ2-5; D gene ambiguous. The CDR3 sequence is 15 residues long. The V gene's germline CDR1 is SGHAT and CDR2 FQNNGV. The V and J ends lost 1 base and 5 bases respectively, with 14 bases between them. The CDR3 region is CASSLGPSGVETQYF. CDR3 coding DNA: TGTGCCAGCAGCTTAGGGCCATCGGGCGTGGAGACCCAGTACTTC.

V and J are TRBV28 and TRBJ2-5; 9 bases match TRBD1. The CDR3 totals 14 residues. The ends lost 5 bases at V and 7 bases at J; junction bases unmatched: 8. Looked up from germline, CDR1 is MDHEN and CDR2 is SYDVKM. The CDR3 protein is CASSTGGGMGTQYF. The CDR3 bases are TGTGCCAGCAGTACAGGGGGCGGGATGGGGACCCAGTACTTC.

This clonotype has a handful of counts. The J gene is TRBJ2-1, the V gene TRBV2; the match to TRBD2 covers 7 bases. V gave up 6 bases and J gave up 0 bases; unmatched junction bases: 5. The CDR3 runs to 15 residues. CDR1 is SNHLY and CDR2 is FYNNEI in the germline V gene. This chain's CDR3 is CASRWGGSSYNEQFF. The CDR3 DNA follows: TGTGCCAGCAGGTGGGGGGGGAGCTCCTACAATGAGCAGTTCTTC.

The rearrangement uses TRBV4-2 and TRBJ2-7; 7 nucleotides agree with TRBD2. J was trimmed by 0 bases and V by 0 bases; bases with no gene match: 2. CDR3 length equals 15 residues. CDR1 and CDR2 from the germline V gene are LGHNA and YNFKEQ. The CDR3 loop reads CASSQEWTSSYEQYF. In DNA form, the CDR3 reads TGTGCCAGCAGCCAAGAATGGACTAGCTCCTACGAGCAGTACTTC.

Only a few counts were recorded for this clonotype. The V gene is TRBV7-9, the J gene TRBJ2-5; D gene ambiguous. In germline, CDR1 is SEHNR, CDR2 FQNEAQ (reference sequence). The V gene lost 5 bases and the J gene lost 2 bases, with 12 bases spanning the gap. The CDR3 is 14 residues long. CDR3 coding DNA: TGTGCCAGCAGCCCCCCCTACGGACAAGAGACCCAGTACTTC. Its translation is CASSPPYGQETQYF.

This chain joins TRBV20-1 and TRBJ1-5, with 9 bases fitting TRBD1. This CDR3 has 15 residues. V was pared by 5 bases and J by 11 bases, with 16 bases of the junction left unmatched. Germline V CDR1 and CDR2: DFQATT, SNEGSKA (reference sequence). The CDR3 protein is CSAHTGGQPQRAQHF. CDR3 coding DNA: TGCAGTGCTCACACAGGGGGCCAGCCCCAGCGGGCCCAGCATTTT.

This clonotype has more than one count but fewer than ten. V and J are TRBV7-2 and TRBJ2-5; D is unresolved. This CDR3 is 12 amino acids long. Germline V lookup: CDR1 SGHTA, CDR2 FQGNSA. V gave up 5 bases and J gave up 2 bases, with 6 bases separating them. CDR3 in amino acids: CASSVVQETQYF. The CDR3 DNA is TGTGCCAGCAGCGTCGTACAAGAGACCCAGTACTTC.

The J gene is TRBJ2-3, the V gene TRBV12-3 or TRBV12-4, with D possibly being TRBD1 (5 bases). CDR3 length: 16 amino acids. Trimming took 3 bases from V and 3 from J, leaving 16 bases between them. The CDR3 reads CASSFQGRTPTDTQYF. Written as DNA, the CDR3 is TGTGCCAGCAGTTTCCAGGGCCGCACACCTACAGATACGCAGTATTTT.

The rearrangement links TRBV3-1 to TRBJ2-3; 7 bases line up with TRBD2. Per the germline V gene, CDR1 is LGHDT and CDR2 is YNNKEL (reference sequence). Trimming at V came to 1 base and at J to 7 bases, leaving 5 bases not matched to a gene. This CDR3 has 14 amino acids. CDR3 nucleotide sequence: TGTGCCAGCAGCCAAGGGGGGACTACCCATACGCAGTATTTT. It translates to CASSQGGTTHTQYF.

This clonotype was counted a few times. The chain joins TRBV4-1 to TRBJ2-1; 7 nucleotides align to TRBD2. Germline lookup yields CDR1 MGHRA and CDR2 YSYEKL. This CDR3 contains 16 residues. Trimming removed 0 bases from V and 3 bases from J; junction bases left unmatched: 5. Here the CDR3 DNA reads TGCGCCAGCAGCCAAGAGGGCGGGGGTTACTACAATGAGCAGTTCTTC. The encoded protein is CASSQEGGGYYNEQFF.

The CDR3 is CASGRSTNYGYTF. CDR3 DNA sequence: TGTGCCAGCGGCAGGAGTACTAACTATGGCTACACCTTC. The V gene is TRBV2, the J gene TRBJ1-2; D unresolved. This CDR3 region has 13 residues. Germline assignment: CDR1 SNHLY and CDR2 FYNNEI. V lost 8 bases and J 0 bases, leaving 10 bases between the germline ends.

This clonotype was seen a handful of times. This rearrangement joins TRBV28 to TRBJ1-1; unclear D gene. V lost 1 base to trimming and J lost 0 bases, with 6 bases between them. Germline V gene data show CDR1 as MDHEN and CDR2 as SYDVKM. The CDR3 is 14 residues long. CDR3 amino acids: CASSLSVMNTEAFF. The CDR3, as DNA: TGTGCCAGCAGTTTATCAGTGATGAACACTGAAGCTTTCTTT.